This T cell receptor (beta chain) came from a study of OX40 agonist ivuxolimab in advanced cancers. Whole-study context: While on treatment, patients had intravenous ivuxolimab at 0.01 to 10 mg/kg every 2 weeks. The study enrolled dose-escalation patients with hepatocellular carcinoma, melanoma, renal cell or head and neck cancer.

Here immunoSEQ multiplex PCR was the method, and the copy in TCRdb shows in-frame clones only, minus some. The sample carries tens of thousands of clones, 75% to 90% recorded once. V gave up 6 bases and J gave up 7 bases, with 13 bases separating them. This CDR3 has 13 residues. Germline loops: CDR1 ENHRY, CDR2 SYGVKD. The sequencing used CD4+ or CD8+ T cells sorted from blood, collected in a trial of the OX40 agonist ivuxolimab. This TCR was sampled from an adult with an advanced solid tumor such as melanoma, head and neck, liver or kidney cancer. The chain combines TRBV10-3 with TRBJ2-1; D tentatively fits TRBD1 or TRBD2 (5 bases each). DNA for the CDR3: TGTGCCATCAGACCGGGACCGGGGAATGAGCAGTTCTTC. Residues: CAIRPGPGNEQFF.